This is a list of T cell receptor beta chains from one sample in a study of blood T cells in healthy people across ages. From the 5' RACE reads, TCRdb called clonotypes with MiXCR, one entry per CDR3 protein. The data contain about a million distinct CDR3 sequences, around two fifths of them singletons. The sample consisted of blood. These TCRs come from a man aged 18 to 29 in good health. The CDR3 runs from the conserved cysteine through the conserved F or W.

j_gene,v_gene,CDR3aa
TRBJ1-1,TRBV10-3,CAIRRQGAGDTEAFF
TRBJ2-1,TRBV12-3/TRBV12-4,CASRDLAGRVYEQFF
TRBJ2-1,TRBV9,CASNKGGVSPGYEQFF
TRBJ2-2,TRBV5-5,CASSLVDLANAGELFF
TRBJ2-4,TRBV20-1,CSAMNLYLKAKNIQYF
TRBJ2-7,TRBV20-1,CSARGQDYEQYF
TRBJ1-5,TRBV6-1,CASSEHINQPQHF
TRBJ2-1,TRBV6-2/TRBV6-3,CASSRGELGNEQFF
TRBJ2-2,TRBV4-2,CASSQEGASNTGELFF
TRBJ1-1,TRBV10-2,CASRQGEMNTEAFF
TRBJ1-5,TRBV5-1,CASSLVTGDQPQHF
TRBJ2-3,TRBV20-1,CSAADRDTDRQYF
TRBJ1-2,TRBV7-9,CASSFPLGTLRENGYTF
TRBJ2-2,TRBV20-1,CSARGLAGKNTRELFF
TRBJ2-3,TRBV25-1,CASSVRDRRTDTQYF
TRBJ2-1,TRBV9,CASSPVWDEQFF
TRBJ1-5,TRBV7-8,CASGANQPQHF
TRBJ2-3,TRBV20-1,CSAYPGTSGGGIKDTQYF
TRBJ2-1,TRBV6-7,CASSSSASGGAVSGNEQFF
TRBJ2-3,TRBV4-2,CASSQVSGIGTDTQYF
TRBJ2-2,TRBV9,CASSPHTSGANTGELFF
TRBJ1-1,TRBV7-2,CASSLVRDAAFF
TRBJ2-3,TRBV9,CASGSGSTDTQYF
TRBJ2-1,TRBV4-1,CASSHPSGGPNEQFF
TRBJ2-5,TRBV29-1,CSVVHGTETQYF
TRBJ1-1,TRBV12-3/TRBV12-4,CASSLEEGAEAFF
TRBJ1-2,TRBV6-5,CASSYPMFINRGSGIYGYTF
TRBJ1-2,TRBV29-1,CSVAGGRGYTF
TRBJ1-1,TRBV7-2,CVSSPRTANTEAFF
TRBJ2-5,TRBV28,CASSKKVGETQYF
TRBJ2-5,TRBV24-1,CATSDFPETQYF
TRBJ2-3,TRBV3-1,CASSQSRRGDGTDTQYF
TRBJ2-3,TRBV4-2,CASSPLSSGSTDTQYF
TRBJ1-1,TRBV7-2,CASTLLTLNTEAFF
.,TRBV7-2,CASSLAGTGVSYNEQYF
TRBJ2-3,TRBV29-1,CSVGSTGVGRTDTQYF
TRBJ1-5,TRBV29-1,CSAADRAGNQPQHF
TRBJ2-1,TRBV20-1,CSASPGGGRSYNEQFF
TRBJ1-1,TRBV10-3,CAISERTGVGGTEAFF
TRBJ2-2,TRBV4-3,CASSQSLTGWGTGELFF
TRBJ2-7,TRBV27,CASRGPGTGNNNEQYF
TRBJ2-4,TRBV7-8,CASSDNSDKNIQYF
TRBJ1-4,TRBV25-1,CASRRGTNEKLFF
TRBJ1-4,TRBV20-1,CSARGTGLTNEKLFF
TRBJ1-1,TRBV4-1,CASSRAQTVDTEAFF
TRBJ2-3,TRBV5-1,CASSSSTGGPTDTQYF
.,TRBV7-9,CASRSGLVRETQYF
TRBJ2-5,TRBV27,CASSFRGGQTQYF
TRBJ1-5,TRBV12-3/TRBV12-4,CASRTNNQPQHF
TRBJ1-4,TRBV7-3,CASSLEAAPNEKLFF
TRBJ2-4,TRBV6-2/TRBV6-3,CATNLGFYYNEQYF
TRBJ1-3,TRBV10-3,CAISDRTGYRTLYF